This T cell receptor beta chain was identified during a study of PD-L1 blockade in urothelial cancer listed by TCRdb under 2017. Study-level background: All patients started therapy around 2014 and received atezolizumab 1,200 mg intravenously every 3 weeks. About 90% of the roughly 29 patients were identified as males with urothelial cancer of bladder origin, and a prior smoking history was reported by 18 of 29 patients. An ECOG performance status of 0 or 1 was recorded for the patients, and 0 to 3 prior chemotherapy regimens had been received by the patients. Blood samples were analyzed at two time points: 3 weeks after treatment start (second dose) and 6 weeks after treatment start. Blood samples yielded a median of roughly 140,000 T cells and some 80,000 unique TCRs, with median clonality 0.080. The study, an exploratory multi-omic analysis, examined somatic, immune and clinical correlates of response to PD-L1 blockade with atezolizumab in urothelial cancer. Pretreatment tumor samples, along with matched peripheral blood collected serially before and after atezolizumab treatment, underwent TCR sequencing. Progression-free survival longer than 6 months counted as durable clinical benefit, and TCR features were additionally tested against both progression-free and overall survival. Whole exome sequencing and RNA sequencing of pretreatment tumors were performed alongside TCR sequencing in the same patients. Roughly 10 patients achieved durable clinical benefit and some 21 did not. Some 30 patients had pretreatment blood TCR-seq, approximately 24 had at least one posttreatment blood collection, and approximately 24 had tumor TCR-seq. Points the paper makes about the study in general: Because of the small sample size (n ≈ 31) and the many exploratory analyses performed, the results are intended to be regarded as hypothesis-generating. Improved progression-free and overall survival was associated with having pretreatment peripheral blood TCR clonality below the median. Among patients with durable benefit, tumor-associated TCR clones showed greater expansion in peripheral blood 3 weeks after treatment started (n ≈ 20, p = 0.022).

As for this clone: Its antigen specificity is not known. Nothing much larger sits one base from this clone, and base qualities are not available.

From the cysteine up to the phenylalanine, the CDR3 has a length of 18 residues. Of the read, only the CDR3 DNA is kept; its 54 bases are in frame from base 1. V and J are trimmed by 4 bases and 0 bases, and the gene matches miss 14 bases of the junction. Sequences SGHRS (CDR1) and YFSETQ (CDR2) are obtained from the germline V gene. What this sample's time point label stands for: pretreatment peripheral blood. The cohort comprised fewer than 35 patients with locally advanced or metastatic urothelial carcinoma treated at Memorial Sloan Kettering on a trial protocol. Peripheral blood mononuclear cells were collected pretreatment and during treatment, with between 1 and 8 total time points obtained per patient. The Qiagen DNeasy Blood extraction kit was used to purify genomic DNA from total PBMCs and tumor samples. PBMCs were collected pretreatment and during treatment, and were isolated and stored as previously described.

Synthetic TCR analog templates were spiked into each PCR so that absolute template abundance could be estimated from read counts. TCRbeta CDR3 regions were amplified from genomic DNA with bias-controlled V and J gene primers using the immunoSEQ assay. Rearranged TCRbeta segments were sequenced at approximately 20X coverage. The authors processed their data as follows. Sequencing errors were corrected by clustering and CDR3s were annotated against IMGT to assign V, D and J genes. Only productive TCRbeta rearrangements were used in downstream analyses, excluding out-of-frame or stop-codon sequences. Clonality was computed as one minus Shannon entropy normalized by the log of the number of unique productive sequences. Fisher's exact test with Benjamini-Hochberg correction, using a cutoff of adjusted p below 0.01, was how clones that differed between time points or between blood and tumor were identified. As stored in TCRdb, this immuneACCESS dataset retains in-frame rearrangements with V and J assigned. A fraction of the clones does not appear; measured against another copy, unresolved V genes explain less than half of the discrepancy, and the remainder lacks a known reason. Clone size and the V and J calls come from that table; the DNA yielded D and trimming. For this sample there are roughly 53,000 clones; about 83% appear just once. Of the sample, approximately 14% is held by the ten largest clones.

The receptor comes from a woman between 55 and 75 years old with urothelial cancer. Sequencing was performed on PBMCs, taken around atezolizumab (anti-PD-L1) treatment. This chain joins TRBV5-1 to TRBJ2-7; 9 bases in the middle match TRBD2. The encoded CDR3 is CASSLGLAQTFSSYEQYF. The DNA sequence is given as TGCGCCAGCAGCCTAGGACTAGCGCAGACTTTCAGCTCCTACGAGCAGTACTTC.